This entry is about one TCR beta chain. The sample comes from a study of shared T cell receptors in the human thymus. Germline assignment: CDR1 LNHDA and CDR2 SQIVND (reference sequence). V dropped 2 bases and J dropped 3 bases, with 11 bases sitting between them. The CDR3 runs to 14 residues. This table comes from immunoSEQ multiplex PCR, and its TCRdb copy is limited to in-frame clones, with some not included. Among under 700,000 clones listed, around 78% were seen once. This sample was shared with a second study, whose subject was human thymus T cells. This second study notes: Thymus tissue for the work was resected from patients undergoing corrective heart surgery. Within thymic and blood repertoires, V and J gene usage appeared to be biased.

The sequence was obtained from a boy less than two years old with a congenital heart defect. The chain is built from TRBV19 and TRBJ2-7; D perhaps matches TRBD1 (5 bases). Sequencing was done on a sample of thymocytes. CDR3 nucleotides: TGTGCCAGTAGTATAACGCAGGGTTACTACGAGCAGTACTTC. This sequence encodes CASSITQGYYEQYF.